Shown below are 5 T cell receptor beta chains from a single sample sequenced in a study of CD8 T cells in Susac syndrome. With random hexamers, reverse transcription was performed on roughly 0.45 to 1 ug of RNA. MiXCR, run by TCRdb on the immunoSEQ multiplex PCR reads, gives a single entry per CDR3 protein. The sample yields about 150,000 distinct CDR3 sequences, about 94% seen once. Sequencing was performed on CD8+ T cells from PBMCs. All receptors derive from a human donor with multiple sclerosis.

The chain joins TRBV20-1 to TRBJ2-1, with 7 bases fitting TRBD2. Germline trimming cut 1 base from V and 0 bases from J; bases unmatched to any gene: 9. This CDR3 is built from 17 residues. In germline, CDR1 is DFQATT, CDR2 SNEGSKA (reference sequence). This CDR3 reads CSARGGGSGLSYNEQFF. DNA of the CDR3: TGCAGTGCTAGAGGGGGTGGTAGCGGGCTCTCCTACAATGAGCAGTTCTTC.

V is TRBV29-1 and J is TRBJ1-3; D is unresolved. This CDR3 has 13 amino acids. The V end lost 6 bases, the J end lost 2 bases, and 11 bases lay between the germline ends. Germline values: CDR1 SQVTM, CDR2 ANQGSEA. DNA for the CDR3: TGCAGCGTGGTAACGTCGACTGGAAACACCATATATTTT. Protein sequence: CSVVTSTGNTIYF.

The rearrangement links TRBV20-1 to TRBJ2-7; 10 nucleotides align to TRBD2. Looked up from germline, CDR1 is DFQATT and CDR2 is SNEGSKA (reference sequence). The CDR3 runs 14 residues. V was pared by 5 bases and J by 4 bases, with 8 bases of the junction left unmatched. The CDR3 loop reads CSAWDRTSGYEQYF. The CDR3 DNA reads TGCAGTGCTTGGGATAGGACTAGCGGATACGAGCAGTACTTC.

The rearrangement links TRBV19 to TRBJ2-3; D gene unclear. The CDR3 covers 15 residues. V dropped 3 bases and J dropped 0 bases, with 10 bases sitting between them. Germline V CDR1 and CDR2: LNHDA, SQIVND (reference sequence). In DNA form, the CDR3 reads TGTGCCAGTAGTATGTATCTAACTAGCACAGATACGCAGTATTTT. Amino acid sequence: CASSMYLTSTDTQYF.

The chain joins TRBV3-1 to TRBJ2-5; D uncertain. With 1 base removed from V and 2 bases from J, the gap between germline ends came to 11 bases. This CDR3 comprises 15 residues. Germline V gives CDR1 LGHDT, CDR2 YNNKEL (reference sequence). This CDR3 reads CASSQGRLAQETQYF. CDR3 DNA sequence: TGTGCCAGCAGCCAAGGGCGACTGGCGCAAGAGACCCAGTACTTC.